The 19 T cell receptor beta chains below all came from one sample that was sequenced in a study of blood T cell repertoires in COVID-19 (dated by TCRdb to 2019 to 2021). Library method: the immunoSEQ multiplex PCR assay. TCRdb carries this immuneACCESS record with in-frame sequences only. Its versions omit some clonotypes, under half of them owing to an unresolved V gene in the studies checked, with the rest unexplained. The sample contains 120,000 to 150,000 clones, approximately 86% of them found a single time. Roughly 5.4% of the sample is held by the ten biggest clonotypes. The material sequenced was peripheral blood. The receptors come from a human donor in a cohort sampled during active COVID-19.

V gene TRBV19 combines with J gene TRBJ1-5, with D perhaps matching TRBD1 (6 bases). CDR3 length: 15 amino acids. The germline V gene has CDR1 LNHDA and CDR2 SQIVND (reference sequence). Trimming left V 1 base short and J 4 bases short, with 11 bases between. CDR3 sequence reads: CASSIGWTDNQPQHF. Here the CDR3 DNA reads TGTGCCAGTAGTATAGGATGGACAGATAATCAGCCCCAGCATTTT. Supplemented by reference TRBV19 and TRBJ1-5, the full variable domain reads DGGITQSPKYLFRKEGQNVTLSCEQNLNHDAMYWYRQDPGQGLRLIYYSQIVNDFQKGDIAEGYSVSREKKESFPLTVTSAQKNPTAFYLCASSIGWTDNQPQHFGDGTRLSIL.

This clone was seen a handful of times. J is TRBJ1-6 and V is TRBV28; D perhaps matches TRBD1 (5 bases). V was cut by 5 bases and J by 8 bases, with 13 bases left in between. Germline V gene data show CDR1 as MDHEN and CDR2 as SYDVKM. The length of the CDR3 is 14 residues. CDR3 sequence: CASSIQGGHSPLHF. The CDR3 nucleotides read TGTGCCAGCAGTATCCAGGGAGGGCATTCACCCCTCCACTTT.

The gene calls are TRBV5-1 and TRBJ2-3, with TRBD1 identical over 8 bases. Germline CDR1 reads SGHRS; CDR2 reads YFSETQ. The CDR3 length is 16 residues. With V trimmed by 0 bases and J by 2 bases, 5 bases remained unmatched. The CDR3 here is CASSLGTGRTTDTQYF. CDR3 nucleotides: TGCGCCAGCAGCTTGGGGACAGGGCGCACCACAGATACGCAGTATTTT.

V gene TRBV30 combines with J gene TRBJ2-1; 7 nucleotides align to TRBD2. Per the germline V gene, CDR1 is GTSNPN and CDR2 is SVGIG (reference sequence). The CDR3 is 18 residues long. V dropped 0 bases and J dropped 0; count of bases not matched to a gene: 11. Written as DNA, the CDR3 is TGTGCCTGGAGTGTACAATGGGGGGGTACGAGCTCCTACAATGAGCAGTTCTTC. It encodes CAWSVQWGGTSSYNEQFF.

The chain combines TRBV7-3 with TRBJ2-1, with D perhaps matching TRBD1 (6 bases). V shed 5 bases and J shed 7 bases, with 12 bases lying between them. Germline CDR1 and CDR2: SGHTA and FQGTGA. This CDR3 is built from 13 residues. The CDR3 DNA follows: TGTGCCAGCAGCCTTCGGGACAATAATGAGCAGTTCTTC. Translating gives CASSLRDNNEQFF.

A single count supports this clone. This rearrangement joins TRBV7-3 to TRBJ1-6; 10 nucleotides line up with TRBD1. The ends lost 1 base at V and 8 bases at J; junction bases unmatched: 11. The germline CDR1 and CDR2 sequences are SGHTA and FQGTGA. The CDR3 is 18 residues long. CDR3 DNA: TGTGCCAGCAGCTTAAGGCCCGCGGGACAGGGGAGGGATTCACCCCTCCACTTT. The encoded protein is CASSLRPAGQGRDSPLHF.

This chain links TRBV19 with TRBJ1-5; 8 bases match TRBD1. V was clipped by 5 bases and J by 6 bases; unmatched bases: 12. The CDR3 covers 16 residues. The germline CDR1 and CDR2 sequences are LNHDA and SQIVND (reference sequence). CDR3 sequence: CASSSIPAGGGQPQHF. CDR3 nucleotide sequence: TGTGCCAGTAGTTCTATCCCCGCAGGGGGCGGTCAGCCCCAGCATTTT. The complete variable domain, with remaining parts taken from reference TRBV19 and TRBJ1-5, reads DGGITQSPKYLFRKEGQNVTLSCEQNLNHDAMYWYRQDPGQGLRLIYYSQIVNDFQKGDIAEGYSVSREKKESFPLTVTSAQKNPTAFYLCASSSIPAGGGQPQHFGDGTRLSIL.

This chain's CDR3 is CASSPEVNEQFF. CDR3 nucleotide sequence: TGCGCCAGCAGCCCGGAGGTCAATGAGCAGTTCTTC. This chain links TRBV5-1 with TRBJ2-1; TRBD2 might be the D (5 bases). V was cut by 4 bases and J by 6 bases, with 8 bases left in between. Germline CDR1 is SGHRS and CDR2 is YFSETQ. CDR3 size: 12 residues.

This clone was seen once. The V and J genes are TRBV24-1 and TRBJ2-1; 7 bases are shared with TRBD1. The V gene end was trimmed by 4 bases and the J gene end by 7 bases; junction bases not matched to a gene: 15. Germline V gives CDR1 KGHDR, CDR2 SFDVKD. This CDR3 comprises 17 residues. The DNA for the CDR3 is TGTGCCACCAGTGACTTAGGTGGTCTAGGGGGCAGAAATGAGCAGTTCTTC. It encodes CATSDLGGLGGRNEQFF.

The rearrangement links TRBV11-1 to TRBJ2-1; 11 bases match TRBD1. V lost 2 bases, J lost 6 bases, and 3 bases stayed unmatched. Germline CDR1 is SGHAT and CDR2 is FQDESV (reference sequence). The CDR3 is made up of 15 amino acids. The CDR3 protein is CASSLRGQGVNEQFF. In nucleotides, the CDR3 is TGTGCCAGCAGCTTACGGGGACAGGGGGTCAATGAGCAGTTCTTC.

The J gene is TRBJ1-2, the V gene TRBV28; the match to TRBD1 covers 7 bases. CDR3 length: 15 amino acids. Germline CDR1 and CDR2: MDHEN and SYDVKM. Unmatched junction bases numbered 11, after V lost 2 bases and J lost 8 bases. The CDR3 loop is CASSLGGGARPGYTF. CDR3 DNA sequence: TGTGCCAGCAGTTTAGGAGGGGGCGCCCGACCCGGCTACACCTTC.

This chain joins TRBV28 and TRBJ1-1; no firm D call. The CDR3 contains 14 residues. Germline CDR1 MDHEN, CDR2 SYDVKM. Trimming left V 2 bases short and J 1 base short, with 8 bases between. CDR3 residues: CASSLIHKNTEAFF. The CDR3 coding sequence is TGTGCCAGCAGTTTAATTCACAAGAACACTGAAGCTTTCTTT.

In its sample, this clone was seen once. Sequence at one end of the junction differs from germline and may be a read error. The chain joins TRBV28 to TRBJ2-1; D perhaps matches TRBD2 (5 bases). CDR3 length: 15 residues. Per germline, CDR1 MDHEN and CDR2 SYDVKM. The CDR3 DNA reads as TGTGCCGGCAGTTTACCTGGGAGCTCCTACAATGAGCAGTTCTTC. The encoded protein is CAGSLPGSSYNEQFF.

The chain carries TRBV7-2 and TRBJ1-5, with TRBD1 as a possible D gene (5 bases). Trimming removed 2 bases from V and 4 bases from J, with 9 bases in between. CDR1 is SGHTA and CDR2 is FQGNSA in the germline V gene. The CDR3 spans 14 residues. In nucleotides, the CDR3 is TGTGCCAGCAGCTTAACGCGGGGGAATCAGCCCCAGCATTTT. This sequence encodes CASSLTRGNQPQHF. The whole variable domain, filled in from reference TRBV7-2 and TRBJ1-5, reads GAGVSQSPSNKVTEKGKDVELRCDPISGHTALYWYRQSLGQGLEFLIYFQGNSAPDKSGLPSDRFSAERTGGSVSTLTIQRTQQEDSAVYLCASSLTRGNQPQHFGDGTRLSIL.

The chain has TRBV7-8 and TRBJ2-3; the D gene is possibly TRBD2 (5 bases). Germline V gene lookup returns CDR1 SGHVS and CDR2 FQNEAQ. V lost 5 bases and J lost 4, with 10 bases in between. The CDR3 is made up of 13 amino acids. The CDR3 sequence: CASSREIPDTQYF. In nucleotides, the CDR3 is TGTGCCAGCAGCAGGGAGATCCCAGATACGCAGTATTTT.

The chain is built from TRBV28 and TRBJ2-7; maybe TRBD2 (7 bases). The CDR3 runs 15 residues. Deletions cut 0 bases from V and 2 bases from J, with 11 bases between. The germline CDR1 and CDR2 sequences are MDHEN and SYDVKM. The CDR3 sequence: CASSLWQGRAYEQYF. CDR3 bases: TGTGCCAGCAGTTTATGGCAGGGGAGGGCCTACGAGCAGTACTTC.

This clone was found once. The genes are TRBV30 and TRBJ1-6; no clear D gene. CDR1 is GTSNPN, CDR2 SVGIG, per germline (reference sequence). The ends were cut back, 3 bases at V and 8 bases at J, with 17 bases in the middle. CDR3 length: 15 residues. CDR3 nucleotide sequence: TGTGCCTGGAGCACATCCGGTTTAGCTTATTCACCCCTCCACTTT. Amino acid sequence: CAWSTSGLAYSPLHF.

The chain is built from TRBV9 and TRBJ2-7; TRBD2 agrees at 9 bases. Germline V lookup: CDR1 SGDLS, CDR2 YYNGEE. The CDR3 loop spans 15 amino acids. After removal of 2 bases from V and 3 bases from J, the junction contained 6 bases not matched to a gene. CDR3 sequence (DNA): TGTGCCAGCAGCGTCCTGGCGGGGGGGTTCTACGAGCAGTACTTC. Its protein is CASSVLAGGFYEQYF.

This clone was counted only a few times. The chain has TRBV5-1 and TRBJ2-3, with 8 positions matching TRBD1. V dropped 0 bases and J dropped 6; count of bases not matched to a gene: 9. CDR3 length: 16 amino acids. CDR1 and CDR2 (germline): SGHRS, YFSETQ. The DNA for the CDR3 is TGCGCCAGCAGCTTGGGACAGGGGAGCCTCTGGGATACGCAGTATTTT. Protein: CASSLGQGSLWDTQYF.